Listed below are T cell receptor beta chains from one sample, sequenced in a study of prognosis after radiotherapy for stage I lung cancer. TCRdb itself ran the multiplex PCR reads through MiXCR, one entry per CDR3 protein. The sample yields about 35,000 distinct CDR3 sequences, around 34% seen once. The sequenced sample was PBMCs, obtained before or after stereotactic body radiation therapy (not recorded which). Receptors originate from a donor aged 50 or older with non-small cell lung cancer. CDR3s leave out the opening cysteine and the closing phenylalanine or tryptophan. Each record gives: CDR3 protein, D gene, J gene, V gene. A D gene is named only where the DNA matches it firmly.

CDR3 protein: ASSLVAGENQPQH
D gene: .
J gene: TRBJ1-5
V gene: TRBV7-2

CDR3 protein: SASRRGIADTQY
D gene: .
J gene: TRBJ2-3
V gene: TRBV20-1

CDR3 protein: ASSQAGRGQYEQY
D gene: TRBD1
J gene: TRBJ2-7
V gene: TRBV14

CDR3 protein: ANSLGSGLGNEQF
D gene: .
J gene: TRBJ2-1
V gene: TRBV7-9

CDR3 protein: ASSLGGPGNTIY
D gene: .
J gene: TRBJ1-3
V gene: TRBV2

CDR3 protein: ASSPQAPNAKNIQY
D gene: .
J gene: TRBJ2-4
V gene: TRBV18

CDR3 protein: ASSSPGQGAAEQY
D gene: TRBD1
J gene: TRBJ2-7
V gene: TRBV27

CDR3 protein: ASSQVPGGVIQPQH
D gene: .
J gene: TRBJ1-5
V gene: TRBV4-1

CDR3 protein: ASREKGGQGGPGELF
D gene: TRBD1
J gene: TRBJ2-2
V gene: TRBV7-9

CDR3 protein: SARARDRGRETQY
D gene: TRBD1
J gene: TRBJ2-5
V gene: TRBV20-1

CDR3 protein: ASSSSGGNSEQF
D gene: TRBD2
J gene: TRBJ2-1
V gene: TRBV9

CDR3 protein: ASSLSTAGQPQH
D gene: .
J gene: TRBJ1-5
V gene: TRBV27

CDR3 protein: ASSLTSWGNTIY
D gene: .
J gene: TRBJ1-3
V gene: TRBV11-2

CDR3 protein: ASSSPGQGEDEQY
D gene: TRBD1
J gene: TRBJ2-7
V gene: TRBV27

CDR3 protein: ASSEWAGGETQY
D gene: TRBD1
J gene: TRBJ2-5
V gene: TRBV2

CDR3 protein: ASSFSGTSNEKLF
D gene: .
J gene: TRBJ1-4
V gene: TRBV11-2

CDR3 protein: ASSYSSGYNEQF
D gene: .
J gene: TRBJ2-1
V gene: TRBV6-2/TRBV6-3

CDR3 protein: ASSSTGLVSGANVLT
D gene: .
J gene: TRBJ2-6
V gene: TRBV7-9

CDR3 protein: ASQDILNTEAF
D gene: .
J gene: TRBJ1-1
V gene: TRBV5-4

CDR3 protein: SVFPRAGGSYNEQF
D gene: TRBD2
J gene: TRBJ2-1
V gene: TRBV20-1

CDR3 protein: ASSPSSAGQGAYEQY
D gene: TRBD1
J gene: TRBJ2-7
V gene: TRBV4-2

CDR3 protein: ASSLRPEINTEAF
D gene: .
J gene: TRBJ1-1
V gene: TRBV11-2

CDR3 protein: ASSLNPSLGYEQY
D gene: .
J gene: TRBJ2-7
V gene: TRBV5-1

CDR3 protein: ASSQDRLGSGYGYT
D gene: .
J gene: TRBJ1-2
V gene: TRBV3-1

CDR3 protein: ASSVLGTAYGYT
D gene: TRBD1
J gene: TRBJ1-2
V gene: TRBV6-1

CDR3 protein: ASSESTSRELAGIGLDTQY
D gene: TRBD2
J gene: TRBJ2-3
V gene: TRBV25-1

CDR3 protein: ASSPGTSGRRVTDTQY
D gene: TRBD2
J gene: TRBJ2-3
V gene: TRBV5-1

CDR3 protein: ASSVAGDSYNSPLH
D gene: .
J gene: TRBJ1-6
V gene: TRBV11-2